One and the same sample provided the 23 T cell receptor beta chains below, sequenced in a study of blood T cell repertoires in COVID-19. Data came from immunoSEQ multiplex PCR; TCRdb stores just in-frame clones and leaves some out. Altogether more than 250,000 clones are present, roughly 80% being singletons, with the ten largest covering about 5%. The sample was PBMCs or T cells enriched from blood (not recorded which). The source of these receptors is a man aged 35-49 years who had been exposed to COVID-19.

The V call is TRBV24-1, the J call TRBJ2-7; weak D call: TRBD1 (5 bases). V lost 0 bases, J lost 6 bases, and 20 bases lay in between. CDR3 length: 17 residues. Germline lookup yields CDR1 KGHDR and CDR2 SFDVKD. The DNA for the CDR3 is TGTGCCACCAGTGATTTGCATCCGGTAGGGGTAGTGGGCGAGCAGTACTTC. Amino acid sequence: CATSDLHPVGVVGEQYF.

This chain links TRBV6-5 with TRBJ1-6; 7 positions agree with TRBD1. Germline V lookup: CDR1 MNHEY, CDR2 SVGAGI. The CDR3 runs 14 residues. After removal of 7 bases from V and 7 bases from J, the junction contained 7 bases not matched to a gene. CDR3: CASKRDSANSPLHF. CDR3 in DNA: TGTGCCAGCAAGAGGGACAGTGCAAATTCACCCCTCCACTTT.

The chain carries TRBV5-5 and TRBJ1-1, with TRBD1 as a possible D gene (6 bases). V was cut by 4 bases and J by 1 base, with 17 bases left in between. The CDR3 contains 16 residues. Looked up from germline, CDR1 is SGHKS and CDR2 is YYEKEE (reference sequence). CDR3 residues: CASSRDILGWNTEAFF. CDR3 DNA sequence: TGTGCCAGCAGCCGGGACATTTTAGGTTGGAACACTGAAGCTTTCTTT.

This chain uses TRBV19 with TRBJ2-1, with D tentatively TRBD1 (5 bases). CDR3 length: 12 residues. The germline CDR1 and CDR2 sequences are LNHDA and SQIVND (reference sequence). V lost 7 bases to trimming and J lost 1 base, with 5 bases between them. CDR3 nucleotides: TGTGCCAGTAAGGGGTCCTACAATGAGCAGTTCTTC. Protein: CASKGSYNEQFF.

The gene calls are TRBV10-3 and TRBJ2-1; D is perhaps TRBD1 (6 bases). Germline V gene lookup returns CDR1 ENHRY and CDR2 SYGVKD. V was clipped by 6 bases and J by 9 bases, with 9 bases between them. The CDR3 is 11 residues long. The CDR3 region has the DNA TGTGCCATCAGCAAACAGGGTGAGCAGTTCTTC. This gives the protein CAISKQGEQFF.

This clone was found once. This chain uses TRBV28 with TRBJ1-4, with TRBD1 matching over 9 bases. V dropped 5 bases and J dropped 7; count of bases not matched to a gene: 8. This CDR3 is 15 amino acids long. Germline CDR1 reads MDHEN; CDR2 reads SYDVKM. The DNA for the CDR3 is TGTGCCAGCAGTGAGCCGGGACAGGGTGTTGAAAAACTGTTTTTT. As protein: CASSEPGQGVEKLFF.

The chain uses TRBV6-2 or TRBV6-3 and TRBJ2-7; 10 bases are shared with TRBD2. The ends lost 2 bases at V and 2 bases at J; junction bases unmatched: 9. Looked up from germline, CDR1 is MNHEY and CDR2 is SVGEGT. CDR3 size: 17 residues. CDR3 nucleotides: TGTGCCAGCAGTTACGTCCTAGCGGGAGCGACGGCCTACGAGCAGTACTTC. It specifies CASSYVLAGATAYEQYF.

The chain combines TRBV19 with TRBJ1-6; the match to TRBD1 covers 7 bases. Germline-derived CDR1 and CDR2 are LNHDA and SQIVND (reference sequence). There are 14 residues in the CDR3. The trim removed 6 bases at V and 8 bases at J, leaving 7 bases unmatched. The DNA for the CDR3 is TGTGCCAGTAGAAGGACAGGAGGGGATTCACCCCTCCACTTT. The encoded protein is CASRRTGGDSPLHF.

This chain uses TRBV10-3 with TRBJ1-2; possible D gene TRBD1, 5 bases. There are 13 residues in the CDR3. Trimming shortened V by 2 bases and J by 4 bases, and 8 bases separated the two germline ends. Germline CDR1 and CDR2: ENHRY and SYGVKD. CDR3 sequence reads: CAISERGTYGYTF. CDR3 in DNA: TGTGCCATCAGTGAGAGGGGTACCTATGGCTACACCTTC.

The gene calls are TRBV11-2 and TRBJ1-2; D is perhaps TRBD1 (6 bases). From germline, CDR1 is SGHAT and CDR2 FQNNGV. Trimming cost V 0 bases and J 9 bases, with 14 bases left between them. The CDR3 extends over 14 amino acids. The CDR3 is CASSLEGRGRSYTF. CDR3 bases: TGTGCCAGCAGCTTAGAAGGCAGGGGTAGGAGCTACACCTTC.

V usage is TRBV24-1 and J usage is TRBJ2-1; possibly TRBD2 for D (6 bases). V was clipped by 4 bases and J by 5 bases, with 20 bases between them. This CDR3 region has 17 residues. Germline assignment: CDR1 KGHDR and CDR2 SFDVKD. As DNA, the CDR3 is TGTGCCACCAGTGACTCCCCGGGTCGTGGACTAAACAATGAGCAGTTCTTC. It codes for CATSDSPGRGLNNEQFF.

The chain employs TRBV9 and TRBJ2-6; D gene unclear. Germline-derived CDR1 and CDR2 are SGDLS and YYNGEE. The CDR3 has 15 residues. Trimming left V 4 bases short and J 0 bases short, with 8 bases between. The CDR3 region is CASSPRVSGANVLTF. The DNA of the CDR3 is TGTGCCAGCAGCCCTCGGGTCTCTGGGGCCAACGTCCTGACTTTC.

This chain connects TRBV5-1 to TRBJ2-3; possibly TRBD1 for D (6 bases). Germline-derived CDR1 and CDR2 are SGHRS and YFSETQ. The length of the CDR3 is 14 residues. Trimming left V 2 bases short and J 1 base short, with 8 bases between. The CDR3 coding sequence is TGCGCCAGCAGCTTCCCAGGGGGCACAGATACGCAGTATTTT. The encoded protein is CASSFPGGTDTQYF.

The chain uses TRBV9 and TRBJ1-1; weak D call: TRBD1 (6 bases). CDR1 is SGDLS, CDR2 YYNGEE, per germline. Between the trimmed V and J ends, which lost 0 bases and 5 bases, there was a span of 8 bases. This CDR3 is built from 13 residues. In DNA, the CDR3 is TGTGCCAGCAGCGTAGCAGGGGCAACTGAAGCTTTCTTT. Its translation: CASSVAGATEAFF.

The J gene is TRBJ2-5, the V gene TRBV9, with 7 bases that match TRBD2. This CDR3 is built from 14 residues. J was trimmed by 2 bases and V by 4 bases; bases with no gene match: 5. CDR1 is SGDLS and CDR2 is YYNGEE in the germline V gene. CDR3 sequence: CASSQSGEQETQYF. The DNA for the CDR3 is TGTGCCAGCAGCCAAAGCGGGGAACAAGAGACCCAGTACTTC.

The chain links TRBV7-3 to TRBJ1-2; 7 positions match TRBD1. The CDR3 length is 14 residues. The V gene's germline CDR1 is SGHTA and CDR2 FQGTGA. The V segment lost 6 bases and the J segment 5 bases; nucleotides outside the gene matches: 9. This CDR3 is CASRGGQFTYGYTF. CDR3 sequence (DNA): TGTGCCAGCAGGGGGGGACAGTTTACTTATGGCTACACCTTC. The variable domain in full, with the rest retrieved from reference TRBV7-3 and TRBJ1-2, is GAGVSQTPSNKVTEKGKYVELRCDPISGHTALYWYRQSLGQGPEFLIYFQGTGAADDSGLPNDRFFAVRPEGSVSTLKIQRTERGDSAVYLCASRGGQFTYGYTFGSGTRLTVV.

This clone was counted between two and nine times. CDR3 sequence: CASSGRDYVRVTQYF. DNA of the CDR3: TGTGCCAGCAGCGGCCGGGACTATGTTCGAGTTACGCAGTATTTT. This rearrangement joins TRBV9 to TRBJ2-3; 7 bases agree with TRBD2. Germline CDR1 is SGDLS and CDR2 is YYNGEE. This CDR3 is 15 amino acids long. J gave up 8 bases and V 3 bases, and 12 bases lay outside the gene matches.

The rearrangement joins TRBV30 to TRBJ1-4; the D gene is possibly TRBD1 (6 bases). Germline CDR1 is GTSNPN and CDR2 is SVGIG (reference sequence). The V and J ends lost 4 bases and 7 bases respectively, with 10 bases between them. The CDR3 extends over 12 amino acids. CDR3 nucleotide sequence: TGTGCCTGGACCAGGGGCGGTGAAAAACTGTTTTTT. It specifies CAWTRGGEKLFF.

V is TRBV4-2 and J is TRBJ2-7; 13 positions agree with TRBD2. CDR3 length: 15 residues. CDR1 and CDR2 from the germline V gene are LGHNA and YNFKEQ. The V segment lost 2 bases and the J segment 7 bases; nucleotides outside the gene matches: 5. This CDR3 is CASSQPTSGRGEQYF. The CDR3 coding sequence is TGTGCCAGCAGCCAACCAACTAGCGGGAGGGGAGAGCAGTACTTC.

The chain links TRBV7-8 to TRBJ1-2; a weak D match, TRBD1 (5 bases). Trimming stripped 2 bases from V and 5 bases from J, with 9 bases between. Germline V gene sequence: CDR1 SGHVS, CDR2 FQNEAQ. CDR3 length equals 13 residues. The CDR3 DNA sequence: TGTGCCAGCAGCTTACAGGGTTCATATGGCTACACCTTC. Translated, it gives CASSLQGSYGYTF.

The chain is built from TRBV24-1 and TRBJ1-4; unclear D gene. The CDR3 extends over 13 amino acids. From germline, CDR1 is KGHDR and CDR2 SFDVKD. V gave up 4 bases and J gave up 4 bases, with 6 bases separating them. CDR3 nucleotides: TGTGCCACCAGTGACCTCAGTAATGAAAAACTGTTTTTT. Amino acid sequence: CATSDLSNEKLFF.

As DNA, the CDR3 is TGCGCCAGCAGAAGCGGGCAGGGATACAATGAGCAGTTCTTC. Its translation: CASRSGQGYNEQFF. This chain uses TRBV5-1 with TRBJ2-1, with D possibly matching TRBD2 (6 bases). This CDR3 spans 14 amino acids. Per germline, CDR1 SGHRS and CDR2 YFSETQ. The V gene lost 5 bases and the J gene lost 4 bases, with 13 bases spanning the gap.

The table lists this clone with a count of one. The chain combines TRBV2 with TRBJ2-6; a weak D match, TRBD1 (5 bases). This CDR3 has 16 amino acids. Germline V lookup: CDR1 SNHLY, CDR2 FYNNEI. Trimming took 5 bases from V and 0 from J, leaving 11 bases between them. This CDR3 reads CASSLGQLSGANVLTF. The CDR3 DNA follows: TGTGCCAGCAGTCTAGGACAACTCTCTGGGGCCAACGTCCTGACTTTC.